The 22 T cell receptor beta chains below were found in one sample sequenced in a study of identifying expanded T cells in peripheral blood. Generated by immunoSEQ multiplex PCR, the TCRdb table keeps only in-frame clones and is missing some. The sample carries some 130,000 clones, 75% to 90% recorded once. The specimen was blood. Receptor source: a person aged 18 to 75 in good health.

CDR3 region: CATHHSTNEKLFF. The DNA of the CDR3 is TGTGCCACCCACCATTCCACTAATGAAAAACTGTTTTTT. The rearrangement links TRBV10-3 to TRBJ1-4; D gene unclear. Germline CDR1 reads ENHRY; CDR2 reads SYGVKD. This CDR3 has 13 residues. V shed 10 bases and J shed 2 bases, with 11 bases lying between them.

The chain is built from TRBV7-6 and TRBJ1-2; a weak D match, TRBD1 (6 bases). V lost 6 bases and J lost 5, with 13 bases in between. Germline V gene sequence: CDR1 SGHVS, CDR2 FNYEAQ. The CDR3 is 13 amino acids. The CDR3 region has the DNA TGTGCCAGCAGTTGGACAGAAGGATATGGCTACACCTTC. This gives the protein CASSWTEGYGYTF.

This clone was found a few times. The chain links TRBV19 to TRBJ1-3; D remains unclear. The germline V gene encodes CDR1 LNHDA and CDR2 SQIVND (reference sequence). Trimming cost V 5 bases and J 4 bases, with 3 bases left between them. The CDR3 consists of 11 residues. CDR3 DNA: TGTGCCAGTAGTTGGGGAAACACCATATATTTT. This sequence encodes CASSWGNTIYF.

This clone has just one count. This rearrangement joins TRBV7-2 to TRBJ2-7; 9 bases are shared with TRBD1. J gave up 3 bases and V 6 bases, and 3 bases lay outside the gene matches. Per germline, CDR1 SGHTA and CDR2 FQGNSA. This CDR3 region has 13 residues. In DNA, the CDR3 is TGTGCCAGCAGACCGGACAGGGGCTACGAGCAGTACTTC. Its translation is CASRPDRGYEQYF.

The rearrangement links TRBV19 to TRBJ2-5, with 7 bases lining up with TRBD2. This CDR3 contains 16 residues. The germline V gene encodes CDR1 LNHDA and CDR2 SQIVND (reference sequence). The trim removed 4 bases at V and 4 bases at J, leaving 12 bases unmatched. Written as DNA, the CDR3 is TGTGCCAGTAGTACGCCGGGACTACTTCGGTCAGAGACCCAGTACTTC. Translation: CASSTPGLLRSETQYF.

The rearrangement joins TRBV7-2 to TRBJ1-1; D is undetermined. Germline V CDR1 and CDR2: SGHTA, FQGNSA. This CDR3 has 12 amino acids. Trimming pared 4 bases from V and 4 bases from J, leaving 7 bases between. As DNA, the CDR3 is TGTGCCAGCAGCTCACTATCCACTGAAGCTTTCTTT. As protein: CASSSLSTEAFF.

The gene calls are TRBV6-1 and TRBJ1-4, with TRBD1 identical over 10 bases. J was trimmed by 8 bases and V by 0 bases; bases with no gene match: 3. This CDR3 spans 15 amino acids. Germline values: CDR1 MNHNS, CDR2 SASEGT. The CDR3 loop reads CASSEAEGQGEKLFF. The DNA of the CDR3 is TGTGCCAGCAGTGAAGCGGAGGGACAGGGGGAAAAACTGTTTTTT.

This clone has a single count. This chain connects TRBV29-1 to TRBJ1-3; D remains unclear. V lost 7 bases to trimming and J lost 0 bases, with 10 bases between them. CDR1 and CDR2 (germline): SQVTM, ANQGSEA. The CDR3 loop spans 13 amino acids. The CDR3 DNA reads TGCAGCGCCGCAGTAGTCTCTGGAAACACCATATATTTT. Protein product: CSAAVVSGNTIYF.

The V call is TRBV5-1, the J call TRBJ2-5, with 8 positions matching TRBD2. The CDR3 is 17 residues long. The trim removed 1 base at V and 4 bases at J, leaving 12 bases unmatched. Germline values: CDR1 SGHRS, CDR2 YFSETQ. The CDR3 loop reads CASSLLGAGVSGETQYF. The CDR3, as DNA: TGCGCCAGCAGCTTGCTCGGAGCGGGAGTGAGTGGAGAGACCCAGTACTTC.

This chain joins TRBV20-1 and TRBJ1-1, with TRBD1 as a possible D gene (5 bases). There are 10 residues in the CDR3. V dropped 7 bases and J dropped 10 bases, with 13 bases sitting between them. CDR1 DFQATT and CDR2 SNEGSKA come from the germline V gene (reference sequence). The CDR3 is CSGVEGLAFF. The CDR3 coding sequence is TGCAGTGGGGTGGAGGGGCTAGCTTTCTTT.

The CDR3 DNA is TGTGCCAGCAGCTCTAGGACTAGCGGGTCCTACGAGCAGTACTTC. Amino acids: CASSSRTSGSYEQYF. The rearrangement uses TRBV5-6 and TRBJ2-7, with TRBD2 matching 11 bases. The CDR3 sequence is 15 residues long. CDR1 and CDR2 (germline): SGHDT, YYEEEE. Unmatched junction bases numbered 3, after V lost 3 bases and J lost 1 base.

This chain joins TRBV30 and TRBJ2-1; 10 positions agree with TRBD2. The junction had 6 bases not matched to a gene; V was cut back by 0 bases and J by 4 bases. The germline gives CDR1 GTSNPN, CDR2 SVGIG (reference sequence). The CDR3 is made up of 16 amino acids. CDR3 residues: CAWSVRQAGGYNEQFF. Here the CDR3 DNA reads TGTGCCTGGAGTGTACGCCAAGCGGGGGGGTACAATGAGCAGTTCTTC.

The V call is TRBV4-3, the J call TRBJ2-1; 12 bases are shared with TRBD2. The CDR3 totals 17 residues. Unmatched junction bases numbered 8, after V lost 0 bases and J lost 8 bases. Per the germline V gene, CDR1 is LGHNA and CDR2 is YSLEER. The CDR3 region has the DNA TGCGCCAGCAGCCAAGATCCTAGCGGGGGGGTACAGGATGAGCAGTTCTTC. This sequence encodes CASSQDPSGGVQDEQFF.

The chain links TRBV5-1 to TRBJ1-2; D call uncertain. Trimming shortened V by 1 base and J by 6 bases, and 10 bases separated the two germline ends. CDR3 length: 13 residues. Germline V gives CDR1 SGHRS, CDR2 YFSETQ. The CDR3 is CASSLIPGHGYTF. As DNA, the CDR3 is TGCGCCAGCAGCTTGATCCCCGGCCATGGCTACACCTTC. Together with reference TRBV5-1 and TRBJ1-2, the CDR3 gives the full variable domain: KAGVTQTPRYLIKTRGQQVTLSCSPISGHRSVSWYQQTPGQGLQFLFEYFSETQRNKGNFPGRFSGRQFSNSRSEMNVSTLELGDSALYLCASSLIPGHGYTFGSGTRLTVV.

Here the CDR3 DNA reads TGTGCCAGCAGTCCTAGACAGGGGTTTGGAAACACCATATATTTT. This translates into CASSPRQGFGNTIYF. V gene TRBV28 combines with J gene TRBJ1-3, with TRBD1 identical over 8 bases. V lost 5 bases, J lost 3 bases, and 6 bases stayed unmatched. The CDR3 length is 15 residues. The germline V gene has CDR1 MDHEN and CDR2 SYDVKM.

The chain recombines TRBV10-1 with TRBJ2-3; the match to TRBD1 covers 7 bases. This CDR3 comprises 15 residues. Germline CDR1 WNHNN, CDR2 SYGVQD (reference sequence). V lost 2 bases, J lost 3 bases, and 5 bases stayed unmatched. In nucleotides, the CDR3 is TGCGCCAGCAGTGAGGGAAAGGGGGCGACAGATACGCAGTATTTT. As protein: CASSEGKGATDTQYF.

V usage is TRBV5-1 and J usage is TRBJ2-5; no definite D call. The CDR3 totals 14 residues. Germline CDR1 reads SGHRS; CDR2 reads YFSETQ. V lost 1 base and J lost 4, with 11 bases in between. The CDR3 loop is CASSLPGLGETQYF. CDR3 nucleotides: TGCGCCAGCAGCTTGCCGGGTTTGGGAGAGACCCAGTACTTC.

This sequence joins TRBV29-1 and TRBJ2-2, with D perhaps TRBD1 or TRBD2 (6 bases each). This CDR3 is built from 13 residues. V dropped 8 bases and J dropped 8 bases, with 18 bases sitting between them. CDR1 is SQVTM, CDR2 ANQGSEA, per germline. The CDR3 protein is CSTPKGGSGELFF. The CDR3 DNA follows: TGCAGCACCCCGAAGGGGGGTTCTGGGGAGCTGTTTTTT.

This clone was seen only once. The chain carries TRBV18 and TRBJ1-1, with TRBD1 as a possible D gene (5 bases). Trimming stripped 2 bases from V and 3 bases from J, with 16 bases between. Germline V gene data show CDR1 as KGHSH and CDR2 as LQKENI. The CDR3 is 16 amino acids. This CDR3 reads CASSPRQLRGDTEAFF. For the CDR3, the DNA is TGTGCCAGCTCACCAAGACAGCTCCGCGGGGACACTGAAGCTTTCTTT.

This sequence joins TRBV9 and TRBJ1-3; the D is unclear. The CDR3 is made up of 16 amino acids. V shed 0 bases and J shed 0 bases, with 10 bases lying between them. From germline, CDR1 is SGDLS and CDR2 YYNGEE. For the CDR3, the DNA is TGTGCCAGCAGCGTAGGGGTGGGCGACTCTGGAAACACCATATATTTT. Translating gives CASSVGVGDSGNTIYF.

There are many counts of this clone. The chain links TRBV30 to TRBJ2-7; D ambiguous. CDR1 is GTSNPN, CDR2 SVGIG, per germline (reference sequence). This CDR3 has 12 amino acids. The V and J ends lost 3 bases and 3 bases respectively, with 9 bases between them. CDR3 amino acids: CAWSPGNYEQYF. The CDR3 nucleotides are TGTGCCTGGAGCCCGGGCAACTACGAGCAGTACTTC.

This clone was counted between two and nine times. This sequence joins TRBV5-1 and TRBJ1-2; no clear D gene. Germline V gene sequence: CDR1 SGHRS, CDR2 YFSETQ. Trimming shortened V by 1 base and J by 7 bases, and 11 bases separated the two germline ends. There are 13 residues in the CDR3. CDR3 in amino acids: CASSLKGSSGYTF. The CDR3 DNA follows: TGCGCCAGCAGCTTGAAAGGGTCGAGTGGCTACACCTTC.